One and the same sample provided the 23 T cell receptor beta chains below, sequenced in a study of chemoradiotherapy in HPV16-positive cancers. Produced via immunoSEQ multiplex PCR; TCRdb's table is partial and in-frame only. The table records around 9,700 clones, less than 80% of them present only once. The sample was acquired from a patient who underwent chemoradiotherapy. These receptors came from a human donor with HPV-associated anogenital cancer.

The chain combines TRBV19 with TRBJ2-1; D may be TRBD2 (8 bases). Germline CDR1 is LNHDA and CDR2 is SQIVND (reference sequence). The CDR3 has 17 amino acids. V was shortened by 5 bases and J by 5 bases, with 22 bases between the two germline ends. CDR3 DNA: TGTGCCAGTAGTCACCGTATTGTAGCGGGGACAGACAATGAGCAGTTCTTC. It yields the protein CASSHRIVAGTDNEQFF. Full variable domain (remainder filled in from reference TRBV19 and TRBJ2-1): DGGITQSPKYLFRKEGQNVTLSCEQNLNHDAMYWYRQDPGQGLRLIYYSQIVNDFQKGDIAEGYSVSREKKESFPLTVTSAQKNPTAFYLCASSHRIVAGTDNEQFFGPGTRLTVL.

The CDR3 DNA reads TGTGCCAGCAGCTTAGTTACGGGTTCGAACACCGGGGAGCTGTTTTTT. Translating it yields CASSLVTGSNTGELFF. J is TRBJ2-2 and V is TRBV7-9; D is unresolved. From germline, CDR1 is SEHNR and CDR2 FQNEAQ (reference sequence). Deletions cut 1 base from V and 0 bases from J, with 9 bases between. The CDR3 extends over 16 amino acids.

The V call is TRBV30, the J call TRBJ1-2; D remains ambiguous. The germline CDR1 and CDR2 sequences are GTSNPN and SVGIG (reference sequence). CDR3 length equals 14 residues. With 4 bases removed from V and 3 bases from J, the gap between germline ends came to 15 bases. The CDR3 nucleotides read TGTGCCTGGACCTCTCTAAGGACCTACTATGGCTACACCTTC. As protein: CAWTSLRTYYGYTF. The full variable domain, in which reference TRBV30 and TRBJ1-2 provide the parts outside the CDR3, is SQTIHQWPATLVQPVGSPLSLECTVEGTSNPNLYWYRQAAGRGLQLLFYSVGIGQISSEVPQNLSASRPQDRQFILSSKKLLLSDSGFYLCAWTSLRTYYGYTFGSGTRLTVV.

The gene calls are TRBV11-2 and TRBJ1-2, with D uncertain. Germline-derived CDR1 and CDR2 are SGHAT and FQNNGV. V was trimmed by 1 base and J by 4 bases, leaving 16 bases between them. CDR3 length: 16 amino acids. CDR3 in DNA: TGTGCCAGCAGCTTAGTCGACTATCCAGAACTCTATGGCTACACCTTC. The encoded protein is CASSLVDYPELYGYTF.

This chain's CDR3 is CASSLGGSNQPQHF. CDR3 coding DNA: TGTGCCAGTAGCCTGGGGGGGAGCAATCAGCCCCAGCATTTT. V gene TRBV19 combines with J gene TRBJ1-5; D is possibly TRBD1 (5 bases). CDR3 length: 14 amino acids. V lost 6 bases and J lost 1, with 10 bases in between. Germline lookup yields CDR1 LNHDA and CDR2 SQIVND (reference sequence).

The chain is built from TRBV7-9 and TRBJ1-1; no clear D. Germline lookup yields CDR1 SEHNR and CDR2 FQNEAQ (reference sequence). This CDR3 contains 11 residues. The V gene lost 5 bases and the J gene lost 10 bases, with 11 bases spanning the gap. DNA of the CDR3: TGTGCCAGCAGCGCCGGCGGAGCAGCTTTCTTT. Translated, it gives CASSAGGAAFF.

V gene TRBV14 combines with J gene TRBJ2-7; D unclear. Germline V gene data show CDR1 as SGHDN and CDR2 as FVKESK. Trimming stripped 1 base from V and 7 bases from J, with 11 bases between. The CDR3 spans 13 residues. The chain's CDR3 is CASSQALPREQYF. The CDR3 nucleotides are TGTGCCAGCAGCCAAGCGCTTCCACGAGAGCAGTACTTC.

The sample holds one count of this clone. The chain combines TRBV4-2 with TRBJ1-3, with D perhaps matching TRBD1 (6 bases). The germline V gene has CDR1 LGHNA and CDR2 YNFKEQ. V lost 2 bases and J lost 4, with 12 bases in between. The CDR3 length is 15 residues. CDR3 nucleotides: TGTGCCAGCAGCCAAATCAGGGGCGGAGGAAACACCATATATTTT. Translated: CASSQIRGGGNTIYF.

CDR3 amino acids: CASSLLNTEAFF. DNA of the CDR3: TGTGCCAGCAGCTTATTGAACACTGAAGCTTTCTTT. The chain uses TRBV7-9 and TRBJ1-1; no clear D gene. Trimming cost V 2 bases and J 0 bases, with 1 base left between them. From germline, CDR1 is SEHNR and CDR2 FQNEAQ (reference sequence). CDR3 length equals 12 residues.

V usage is TRBV6-5 and J usage is TRBJ2-1; TRBD2 might be the D (5 bases). This CDR3 comprises 12 residues. Germline V gene lookup returns CDR1 MNHEY and CDR2 SVGAGI. V was pared by 9 bases and J by 7 bases, with 13 bases between. DNA of the CDR3: TGTGCCAGTGGACTCACTAGGAATGAGCAGTTCTTC. Translating gives CASGLTRNEQFF.

In this sample, this clone is medium-sized (0.01 to 0.1%). V is TRBV7-9 and J is TRBJ2-1; D uncertain. The V and J ends lost 4 bases and 5 bases respectively, with 15 bases between them. The CDR3 has 15 amino acids. Germline V gives CDR1 SEHNR, CDR2 FQNEAQ (reference sequence). CDR3 nucleotide sequence: TGTGCCAGCAGCTCCACACAGCGTTACGACAATGAGCAGTTCTTC. This sequence encodes CASSSTQRYDNEQFF.

As for this clone: Relative to the germline gene, one junction end is altered; a read error may explain this. The chain joins TRBV7-7 to TRBJ2-1; a possible D gene is TRBD2 (7 bases). Germline V gene sequence: CDR1 SSHAT, CDR2 FNYEAQ (reference sequence). The CDR3 spans 15 residues. CDR3 sequence reads: CASSLGGASYNEQFF. In DNA form, the CDR3 reads TGTGCTAGCAGCTTAGGGGGGGCATCCTACAATGAGCAGTTCTTC. Using reference TRBV7-7 and TRBJ2-1 for the parts outside the CDR3, the full variable domain is GAGVSQSPRYKVTKRGQDVTLRCDPISSHATLYWYQQALGQGPEFLTYFNYEAQPDKSGLPSDRFSAERPEGSISTLTIQRTEQRDSAMYRCASSLGGASYNEQFFGPGTRLTVL.

V and J are TRBV5-1 and TRBJ2-6; D may be TRBD2 (6 bases). The germline V gene has CDR1 SGHRS and CDR2 YFSETQ. Trimming stripped 4 bases from V and 1 base from J, with 12 bases between. The CDR3 spans 16 residues. In DNA form, the CDR3 reads TGCGCCAGCAGCACTCAGGCGGGATCTGGGGCCAACGTCCTGACTTTC. Protein: CASSTQAGSGANVLTF.

This clone was detected only once. The rearrangement links TRBV29-1 to TRBJ2-5; D gene unclear. The length of the CDR3 is 9 residues. Germline CDR1 SQVTM, CDR2 ANQGSEA. V shed 6 bases and J shed 5 bases, with 4 bases lying between them. This chain's CDR3 is CSVGETQYF. The DNA of the CDR3 is TGCAGCGTGGGGGAGACCCAGTACTTC.

V usage is TRBV10-2 and J usage is TRBJ1-1, with D uncertain. Germline-derived CDR1 and CDR2 are WSHSY and SAAADI. The CDR3 totals 13 residues. V was pared by 8 bases and J by 1 base, with 11 bases between. In DNA form, the CDR3 reads TGCGCCAGCGTCGGCCTTGGGAACACTGAAGCTTTCTTT. It translates to CASVGLGNTEAFF.

The rearrangement links TRBV4-1 to TRBJ2-7; TRBD2 matches 7 bases. CDR1 is MGHRA, CDR2 YSYEKL, per germline. The CDR3 extends over 15 amino acids. V lost 2 bases and J lost 3; bases outside the gene matches: 7. This CDR3 is CASSQPSRGSYEQYF. The CDR3, as DNA: TGCGCCAGCAGCCAACCGTCTCGCGGGAGCTACGAGCAGTACTTC.

This clone was detected only a few times. V is TRBV2 and J is TRBJ1-2; D possibly corresponds to TRBD1 (5 bases). The CDR3 length is 14 residues. Between the trimmed V and J ends, which lost 6 bases and 4 bases, there was a span of 15 bases. Germline V gene data show CDR1 as SNHLY and CDR2 as FYNNEI. The CDR3 DNA sequence: TGTGCCAGCAGACCAGGGTGGGGGGGCTATGGCTACACCTTC. This translates into CASRPGWGGYGYTF.

V and J are TRBV18 and TRBJ1-1; no definite D call. CDR3 size: 14 residues. Germline V CDR1 and CDR2: KGHSH, LQKENI. V lost 3 bases, J lost 10 bases, and 18 bases lay in between. The CDR3 protein is CASSPVLIREGAFF. The CDR3, as DNA: TGTGCCAGCTCACCGGTGTTGATTCGGGAGGGAGCTTTCTTT.

This clone was observed once. The J gene is TRBJ2-3, the V gene TRBV13, with D possibly TRBD1 on 6 matching bases. In germline, CDR1 is PRHDT, CDR2 FYEKMQ (reference sequence). This CDR3 region has 19 residues. The ends were cut back, 3 bases at V and 0 bases at J, with 22 bases in the middle. CDR3 residues: CASSFIKWGPNASTDTQYF. CDR3 in DNA: TGTGCCAGCAGCTTTATCAAGTGGGGGCCGAACGCTAGCACAGATACGCAGTATTTT.

This clone occurred a few times. V and J are TRBV7-9 and TRBJ1-1; D gene uncertain. Trimming shortened V by 5 bases and J by 11 bases, and 12 bases separated the two germline ends. The germline gives CDR1 SEHNR, CDR2 FQNEAQ (reference sequence). This CDR3 has 11 amino acids. DNA of the CDR3: TGTGCCAGCAGCGCCTACCAAGAGGCTTTCTTT. Encoded protein: CASSAYQEAFF.

This clone was observed a handful of times. This chain connects TRBV4-3 to TRBJ2-1; D is possibly TRBD2 (5 bases). V lost 4 bases to trimming and J lost 9 bases, with 10 bases between them. This CDR3 is built from 12 residues. Per the germline V gene, CDR1 is LGHNA and CDR2 is YSLEER. In DNA, the CDR3 is TGCGCCAGCAGCCGCGACCGGGGTGAGCAGTTCTTC. This codes for CASSRDRGEQFF.

By share, this clone ranks as medium-sized. The chain links TRBV5-4 to TRBJ1-2; possible D gene TRBD1, 5 bases. The V gene's germline CDR1 is SGHNT and CDR2 YYREEE (reference sequence). Trimming stripped 6 bases from V and 3 bases from J, with 12 bases between. The CDR3 loop spans 13 amino acids. The CDR3 loop reads CASIGVGDYGYTF. As DNA, the CDR3 is TGTGCCAGCATAGGGGTTGGGGACTATGGCTACACCTTC. The entire variable domain, with the rest obtained from reference TRBV5-4 and TRBJ1-2, is as follows: ETGVTQSPTHLIKTRGQQVTLRCSSQSGHNTVSWYQQALGQGPQFIFQYYREEENGRGNFPPRFSGLQFPNYSSELNVNALELDDSALYLCASIGVGDYGYTFGSGTRLTVV.

This clone occurred a few times. J is TRBJ2-3 and V is TRBV5-1; no reliable D call. Deletions cut 1 base from V and 4 bases from J, with 7 bases between. The CDR3 covers 13 residues. CDR1 and CDR2 from the germline V gene are SGHRS and YFSETQ. DNA of the CDR3: TGCGCCAGCAGCTTGTTCCGCTCAGATACGCAGTATTTT. Its translation is CASSLFRSDTQYF.